This TCR beta chain was identified in a study of T cell responses to AZD1222 COVID-19 vaccine. After removal of 4 bases from V and 6 bases from J, the junction contained 8 bases not matched to a gene. The germline V gene has CDR1 MNHEY and CDR2 SVGAGI. The CDR3 contains 14 residues. The study's findings and limits: At baseline, seropositivity was found in only a handful of AZD1222 recipients. As reported, nearly half of all spike-specific TCRs target variant regions that are unmutated. Along spike, vaccine-associated CD4 TCRs were found throughout, with dominance at 160-218 and 743-854.

Note on this clone: What it binds is not known.

Sequencing used immunoSEQ multiplex PCR; TCRdb keeps in-frame clones, though not all of them. The profile shows 150,000 or so clones, almost 95% of them singletons. V is TRBV6-5 and J is TRBJ2-7; 8 nucleotides match TRBD1. Sequences were derived from peripheral blood, sampled 28 days after the second AZD1222 dose. The TCR sequence derives from an adult who received the AZD1222 COVID-19 vaccine. The CDR3, as DNA: TGTGCCAGCAGTTTCGGACAGGGCCCTTCCGAGCAGTACTTC. Protein sequence: CASSFGQGPSEQYF.